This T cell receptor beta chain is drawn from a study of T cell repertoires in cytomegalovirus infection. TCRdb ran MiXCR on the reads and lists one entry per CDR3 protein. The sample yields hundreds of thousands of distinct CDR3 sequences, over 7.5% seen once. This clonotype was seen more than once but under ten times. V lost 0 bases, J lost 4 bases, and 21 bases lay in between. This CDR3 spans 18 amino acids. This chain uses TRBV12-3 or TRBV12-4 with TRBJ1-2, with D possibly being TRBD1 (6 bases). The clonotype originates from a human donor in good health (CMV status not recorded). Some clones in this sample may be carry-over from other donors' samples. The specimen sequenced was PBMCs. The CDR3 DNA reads TGTGCCAGCAGTTTAGCAGGCGCAGGGGTTGGACTTGGCTATGGCTACACCTTC. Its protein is CASSLAGAGVGLGYGYTF.